Listed below are T cell receptor beta chains from one sample, sequenced in a study of blood T cell repertoires in COVID-19. Using immunoSEQ multiplex PCR, the repertoire was profiled, and TCRdb retains in-frame clones only, with some absent. The table includes over 250,000 clones, approximately 79% detected once. The sequenced material came from PBMCs or T cells enriched from blood (not recorded which). The origin of the receptors is a man aged 25-45 years with acute COVID-19. The CDR3 runs from the conserved cysteine through the conserved F or W. The D gene is left open where the match is weak. Only some rows state a clone size, as once, few, many or a class for expanded clones.

.	TRBV7-8	.	TRBJ1-4	TGTGCCAGCAGCTTAGGGTCGTTCGGTGAAAAACTGTTTTTT	CASSLGSFGEKLFF
.	TRBV5-4	once	TRBJ2-1	TGTGCCAGCAGCTTGGGTGGGGGGGCCCATGAGCAGTTCTTC	CASSLGGGAHEQFF
.	TRBV7-8	.	TRBJ2-3	TGTGCCAGCAGCTTAGTAGAGGACACAGATACGCAGTATTTT	CASSLVEDTDTQYF
.	TRBV5-5	.	TRBJ2-5	TGTGCCAGCAGCTTGAGGGGGAATCGTCAAGAGACCCAGTACTTC	CASSLRGNRQETQYF
.	TRBV9	.	TRBJ1-2	TGTGCCAGCAGCGGAAGTGGACAGCTTAACTATGGCTACACCTTC	CASSGSGQLNYGYTF
TRBD1	TRBV19	.	TRBJ1-1	TGTGCCAGTAGTGGACAGGGAAGGGGCACTGAAGCTTTCTTT	CASSGQGRGTEAFF
TRBD1	TRBV6-6	.	TRBJ1-1	TGTGCCAGCAGTCTCGAAGGACAGGGGTGGTCTGAAGCTTTCTTT	CASSLEGQGWSEAFF
TRBD2	TRBV5-6	once	TRBJ2-2	TGTGCCAGCAGCTTAGGACTAGCGGGAACAACCGGGGAGCTGTTTTTT	CASSLGLAGTTGELFF
TRBD1	TRBV5-8	.	TRBJ1-1	TGTGCCAGCAGTTTAAGGGGACAGGGGCTAAACACTGAAGCTTTCTTT	CASSLRGQGLNTEAFF
.	TRBV19	once	TRBJ1-6	TGTGCCAGTAGTTTCACCGTCACCGGGAGTTCCTATAATTCACCCCTCCACTTT	CASSFTVTGSSYNSPLHF
.	TRBV6-1	.	TRBJ1-1	TGTGCCAGCAGTGAAGCTTCTAACGGGTTTTTGAACACTGAAGCTTTCTTT	CASSEASNGFLNTEAFF
.	TRBV6-5	.	TRBJ2-2	TGTGCCAGCAGTCTGACACACGTGAACACCGGGGAGCTGTTTTTT	CASSLTHVNTGELFF
.	TRBV9	.	TRBJ2-3	TGTGCCAGCAGCGTAGATCTGTGGAAAGGCGAGGGCCCAGATACGCAGTATTTT	CASSVDLWKGEGPDTQYF
TRBD1	TRBV7-2	.	TRBJ1-4	TGTGCCAGCAGCCGCGACAGGGGGCTTGAAAAACTGTTTTTT	CASSRDRGLEKLFF
TRBD1	TRBV5-4	.	TRBJ2-1	TGTGCCAGCAGAGAGGGGGCTAATGAGCAGTTCTTC	CASREGANEQFF
TRBD2	TRBV7-6	.	TRBJ2-2	TGTGCCAGCAGCTTAGGGTTGCAGCGGGAGACTTTCTCCGGGGAGCTGTTTTTT	CASSLGLQRETFSGELFF
.	TRBV7-9	.	TRBJ1-2	TGTGCCAGCAGCCGAACCGGTGGCTACACCTTC	CASSRTGGYTF
TRBD2	TRBV19	.	TRBJ2-3	TGTGCCAGTAGTACCGGACTAGCGGGAGGACTGATCACAGATACGCAGTATTTT	CASSTGLAGGLITDTQYF
TRBD2	TRBV5-1	.	TRBJ2-1	TGTGCCAGCAGCGGTCCTAGCGGGAGAAACAATGAGCAGTTCTTC	CASSGPSGRNNEQFF
.	TRBV5-5	.	TRBJ1-3	TGTGCCAGCAGCTTGGGAGGAAAGGGGAATAGAAACACCATATATTTT	CASSLGGKGNRNTIYF